This record looks at one T cell receptor beta chain sequence and its context. Once RNA had been extracted, it was reverse transcribed into cDNA to act as the sequencing template. Produced via immunoSEQ multiplex PCR; TCRdb's table is partial and in-frame only. The sample lists some 170,000 clones, 50% to 75% occurring once. This entry is derived from a study of CD8+ T cells in alopecia areata. The wider study: A 6-month off-drug phase came after tofacitinib, which had lasted 6 to 18 months.

Indicated treatment: oral pan-JAK inhibitor, 5-10 mg twice daily. Germline lookup yields CDR1 SGHRS and CDR2 YFSETQ. The CDR3 contains 13 residues. V lost 0 bases and J lost 5, with 6 bases in between. This chain connects TRBV5-1 to TRBJ2-4; D not certain. Sample: CD4+ T cells sorted from blood, taken at roughly week 58, from a patient treated with tofacitinib. The TCR comes from a human donor with alopecia areata. In DNA, the CDR3 is TGCGCCAGCAGCTTGGATTGGGAAAACATTCAGTACTTC. Its protein is CASSLDWENIQYF. The whole variable domain, filled in from reference TRBV5-1 and TRBJ2-4, reads KAGVTQTPRYLIKTRGQQVTLSCSPISGHRSVSWYQQTPGQGLQFLFEYFSETQRNKGNFPGRFSGRQFSNSRSEMNVSTLELGDSALYLCASSLDWENIQYFGAGTRLSVL.